The 7 T cell receptor beta chains reported below all come from one sample, sequenced in a study of memory CD4+ T cells and cytomegalovirus serostatus. Generated by immunoSEQ multiplex PCR, the TCRdb table keeps only in-frame clones and is missing some. The sample shows about 54,000 clones, about 80% of them seen only once. The sort gate was single viable CD3+CD4+CD8-CD45RO+ cells for memory CD4+ T cells. Material: memory CD4+ T cells from blood. The receptor set was obtained from an adult in good health and CMV-seropositive.

The chain uses TRBV18 and TRBJ2-4; TRBD1 might be the D (5 bases). The V gene lost 4 bases and the J gene lost 0 bases, with 13 bases spanning the gap. This CDR3 is 16 amino acids long. From germline, CDR1 is KGHSH and CDR2 LQKENI. CDR3 coding DNA: TGTGCCAGCTCACTCCTGCCAGGGCTAGCCAAAAACATTCAGTACTTC. It encodes CASSLLPGLAKNIQYF. Full variable domain (outside the CDR3, taken from reference TRBV18 and TRBJ2-4): NAGVMQNPRHLVRRRGQEARLRCSPMKGHSHVYWYRQLPEEGLKFMVYLQKENIIDESGMPKERFSAEFPKEGPSILRIQQVVRGDSAAYFCASSLLPGLAKNIQYFGAGTRLSVL.

This clone was observed a single time. This sequence joins TRBV5-4 and TRBJ2-6; D unclear. From germline, CDR1 is SGHNT and CDR2 YYREEE (reference sequence). Trimming shortened V by 1 base and J by 0 bases, and 5 bases separated the two germline ends. The length of the CDR3 is 15 residues. DNA of the CDR3: TGTGCCAGCAGCTTGTCGCACTCTGGGGCCAACGTCCTGACTTTC. It encodes CASSLSHSGANVLTF.

This sequence joins TRBV5-1 and TRBJ1-1, with D possibly matching TRBD1 (5 bases). Germline loops: CDR1 SGHRS, CDR2 YFSETQ. This CDR3 has 16 amino acids. Trimming left V 6 bases short and J 2 bases short, with 20 bases between. CDR3: CASTKRGLTENTEAFF. As DNA, the CDR3 is TGCGCCAGCACCAAGAGGGGCCTGACAGAAAACACTGAAGCTTTCTTT.

The chain recombines TRBV11-2 with TRBJ2-2, with 15 bases aligning to TRBD2. Trimming removed 5 bases from V and 6 bases from J; junction bases left unmatched: 13. Germline lookup yields CDR1 SGHAT and CDR2 FQNNGV. The CDR3 length is 19 residues. CDR3 residues: CASSTSSGLAGGPPGELFF. The CDR3, as DNA: TGTGCCAGCAGCACCTCCTCGGGACTAGCGGGAGGTCCCCCCGGGGAGCTGTTTTTT.

The chain is built from TRBV5-1 and TRBJ2-7; TRBD2 agrees at 7 bases. Germline V gene sequence: CDR1 SGHRS, CDR2 YFSETQ. With V trimmed by 4 bases and J by 0 bases, 7 bases remained unmatched. There are 15 residues in the CDR3. CDR3 DNA: TGCGCCAGCAGCCTAGGACCTAGCGGCTCCTACGAGCAGTACTTC. Translated: CASSLGPSGSYEQYF.

This clone has more than one count but fewer than ten. The genes are TRBV28 and TRBJ1-4; D unresolved. V gave up 5 bases and J gave up 3 bases, with 7 bases separating them. This CDR3 has 13 residues. The germline V gene encodes CDR1 MDHEN and CDR2 SYDVKM. DNA for the CDR3: TGTGCCAGCAGTCCGGAACCTAATGAAAAACTGTTTTTT. As protein: CASSPEPNEKLFF.

This chain joins TRBV6-5 and TRBJ1-2; maybe TRBD1 (5 bases). This CDR3 spans 11 amino acids. The V gene lost 6 bases and the J gene lost 6 bases, with 8 bases spanning the gap. In germline, CDR1 is MNHEY, CDR2 SVGAGI. The CDR3 nucleotides are TGTGCCAGCAGGGAGGGGAATGGCTACACCTTC. Amino acid sequence: CASREGNGYTF.